This is a list of T cell receptor beta chains from one sample in a study of identical twins. MiXCR, applied by TCRdb to the 5' RACE reads, yields one record per CDR3 protein. In the table there are some 1,600,000 distinct CDR3 sequences, less than 35% of which are singletons. Material for sequencing was cord blood. The receptors shown here come from a newborn girl in good health. The CDR3 runs from the conserved cysteine through the conserved F or W. A D gene is named only where the DNA matches it firmly. A row's size may be missing; if present it is once, few, many or a size class.

TRBV7-9	TRBD1	-	TRBJ2-7	TGTGCCAGCAGCTTAAGTGACAGGGCCCACGAGCAGTACTTC	CASSLSDRAHEQYF
TRBV6-5	-	-	TRBJ2-3	TGTGCCAGCACCGAGATCGGCGAATTCACAGATACGCAGTATTTT	CASTEIGEFTDTQYF
TRBV24-1	-	-	TRBJ1-5	TGTGCCACCAGTTCAACAGGGAATTTGCCCCAGCATTTT	CATSSTGNLPQHF
TRBV6-6	TRBD1	-	TRBJ1-1	TGTGCCAGCAAACCGACAGGGATGAACACTGAAGCTTTCTTT	CASKPTGMNTEAFF
TRBV12-3/TRBV12-4	-	few	TRBJ2-1	TGTGCCAGCACCTCGTTCGCAGCCATGTGGAAGGGCCGTAGGATTGAGCAGTTCTTC	CASTSFAAMWKGRRIEQFF
TRBV5-1	-	-	TRBJ1-1	TGCGCCAGCAACACAGGGTCCCAATACAACACTGAAGCTTTCTTT	CASNTGSQYNTEAFF
TRBV5-6	TRBD2	-	TRBJ2-5	TGTGCCAGCAGCTTAGGAGGACTAGCCGAAGAGACCCAGTACTTC	CASSLGGLAEETQYF
TRBV6-1	-	-	TRBJ2-4	TGTGCCAGCGGTGAACGACTAAACATTCAGTACTTC	CASGERLNIQYF
TRBV20-1	-	-	TRBJ2-1	TGCAGTGCGCGCTTAGGCCTCTACAATGAGCAGTTCTTC	CSARLGLYNEQFF
TRBV29-1	TRBD2	-	TRBJ2-5	TGCAGCGTTGAAGAGGGGACTAGCGGCCCCGTTTGGGAGCAGTACTTC	CSVEEGTSGPVWEQYF
TRBV6-5	-	-	TRBJ1-1	TGTGCCAGCAGTTACGGGGCGCAGGACACTGAAGCTTTCTTT	CASSYGAQDTEAFF
TRBV18	-	-	TRBJ2-3	TGTGCCAGCTCACCCACAACTAGAGATACGCAGTATTTT	CASSPTTRDTQYF
TRBV14	-	-	TRBJ2-7	TGTGCCAGCAGCCGAATCGGGTTGGGGAAGGGCGAGCAGTACTTC	CASSRIGLGKGEQYF
TRBV12-5	TRBD2	-	TRBJ2-7	TGTGCTAGTGGTTCGGGGACTAGCGGGACGGCCTACAATGAGCAGTACTTC	CASGSGTSGTAYNEQYF
TRBV20-1	-	once	TRBJ1-5	TGCAGTGCCGATCAGGGTATGGATCAGCCCCAGCATTTT	CSADQGMDQPQHF
TRBV29-1	-	-	TRBJ1-5	TGCAGCGTTGGACGGAGGTCTAGCAATCAGCCCCAGCATTTT	CSVGRRSSNQPQHF
TRBV20-1	-	few	TRBJ1-2	TGCAGTGCTAGTCGGGGGCCTGGCTACACCTTC	CSASRGPGYTF
TRBV12-3/TRBV12-4	-	few	TRBJ2-7	TGTGCCAGCAGCCGGGCGACTCCGTACAATGAGCAGTACTTC	CASSRATPYNEQYF
TRBV11-2	TRBD2	-	TRBJ2-5	TGTGCCAGCAGCTTAGATCTCGCGGGGGGGGCTTATGAGACCCAGTACTTC	CASSLDLAGGAYETQYF
TRBV14	-	few	TRBJ2-6	TGTGCCAGCAGCCAAGCCCTGACACGTTATAGCTCTGGGGCCAACGTCCTGACTTTC	CASSQALTRYSSGANVLTF
TRBV20-1	-	few	TRBJ1-4	TGCAGTGCTCCCATGGGCGGGGGAGGAGAAAAACTGTTTTTT	CSAPMGGGGEKLFF
TRBV19	TRBD1	-	TRBJ1-5	TGTGCCAGTAGTGATGGACAGGGGGCCAGGCATTTT	CASSDGQGARHF
TRBV12-3/TRBV12-4	TRBD1	-	TRBJ2-4	TGTGCCGGCAGTACGCGACAGGGTCGGGACATTCAGTACTTC	CAGSTRQGRDIQYF
TRBV29-1	-	many	TRBJ2-1	TGCAGCGTTCGGGGCCTTGGTGGAACCTACAATGAGCAGTTCTTC	CSVRGLGGTYNEQFF
TRBV27	-	few	TRBJ2-7	TGTGCCAGCAGGCGACAGAACGAGCAGTACTTC	CASRRQNEQYF
TRBV5-1	TRBD1	many	TRBJ1-2	TGCGCCAGCAGCTTGGCAGGGGGCGGCTACACCTTC	CASSLAGGGYTF
TRBV4-1	TRBD2	few	TRBJ2-3	TGCGCCAGCAGCCAAGATCGTCGGCTTAGCGGGGCGATCTCTAGCACAGATACGCAGTATTTT	CASSQDRRLSGAISSTDTQYF
TRBV5-1	TRBD2	-	TRBJ2-1	TGCGCCAGCAGCCCTACTAGCGGGGTGAACAATGAGCAGTTCTTC	CASSPTSGVNNEQFF
TRBV10-3	-	-	TRBJ2-3	TGTGCCATCAGTGATGTCACAGATACGCAGTATTTT	CAISDVTDTQYF
TRBV5-1	-	-	TRBJ2-7	TGCGCCAGCAGCTCACCGACAGCCCCACCTTACAATGAGCAGTACTTC	CASSSPTAPPYNEQYF
TRBV20-1	TRBD1	-	TRBJ1-1	TGCAGTGCTAGCGGGCCCCGACACAGGGGGCTAAGGATGAACACTGAAGCTTTCTTT	CSASGPRHRGLRMNTEAFF
TRBV29-1	-	many	TRBJ2-3	TGCAGCGTCGGCACCCGGGCCACCCTCACAGATACGCAGTATTTT	CSVGTRATLTDTQYF
TRBV9	TRBD2	once	TRBJ2-5	TGTGCCAGCAGTGCGACTAGCGGCCAAGAGACCCGGTACTTC	CASSATSGQETRYF
TRBV5-6	-	-	TRBJ2-6	TGTGCCAGCAGCTTGGTGGGCCCACTTTCTGGGGCCAACGTCCTGACTTTC	CASSLVGPLSGANVLTF
TRBV20-1	-	-	TRBJ2-7	TGCAGTGCTAGAGATTTTTTGGGGAGCTCCTACGAGCAGTACTTC	CSARDFLGSSYEQYF
TRBV7-9	-	-	TRBJ2-1	TGTGCCAGCAGCTTAGGGGGTGGCTACAGTAGCTCCTACAATGAGCAGTTCTTC	CASSLGGGYSSSYNEQFF
TRBV20-1	TRBD2	-	TRBJ2-5	TGCAGTGCGAAGACTAGCGGTCCATTGACCCAGTACTTC	CSAKTSGPLTQYF
TRBV20-1	TRBD1	-	TRBJ1-6	TGCAGTGCGGACAGGGCAAATTCACCCCTCCACTTT	CSADRANSPLHF
TRBV11-2	TRBD2	-	TRBJ2-7	TGTGCCAGCAGCCAAAGCGGGGGGTCACACTACGAGCAGTACTTC	CASSQSGGSHYEQYF
TRBV20-1	TRBD2	-	TRBJ2-3	TGCAGTGCTCAAACTAGCGGAAGCACAGATACGCAGTATTTT	CSAQTSGSTDTQYF
TRBV6-2/TRBV6-3	-	many	TRBJ2-7	TGTGCCAGCAGTTATACGCGTAGTAGCGAGACCTACGAGCAGTACTTC	CASSYTRSSETYEQYF
TRBV4-1	-	-	TRBJ2-7	TGCGCCAGCAGCCTCCACTCTAGCGACTCCTACGAGCAGTACTTC	CASSLHSSDSYEQYF
TRBV29-1	TRBD2	few	TRBJ2-1	TGCAGCGTTGTGCGGGGACTAGCGGGAGTAGGGGCCTACAATGAGCAGTTCTTC	CSVVRGLAGVGAYNEQFF
TRBV6-5	-	once	TRBJ1-4	TGTGCCAGCGCCCTAATGGGTCAGAGTGAAAAACTGTTTTTT	CASALMGQSEKLFF
TRBV29-1	TRBD2	-	TRBJ2-3	TGCAGCGTTGATCTCGCTAGCGGAGGCCCCACAGATACGCAGTATTTT	CSVDLASGGPTDTQYF